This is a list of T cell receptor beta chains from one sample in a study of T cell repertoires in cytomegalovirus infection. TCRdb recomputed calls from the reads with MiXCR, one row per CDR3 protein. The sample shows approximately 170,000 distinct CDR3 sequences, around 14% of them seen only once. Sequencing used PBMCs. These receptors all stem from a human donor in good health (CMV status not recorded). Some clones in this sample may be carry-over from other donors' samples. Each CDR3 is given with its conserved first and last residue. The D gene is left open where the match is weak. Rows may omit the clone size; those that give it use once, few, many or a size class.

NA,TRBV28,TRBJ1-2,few,CASTAGWGDGYTF,TGTGCCAGCACCGCCGGGTGGGGAGATGGCTACACCTTC
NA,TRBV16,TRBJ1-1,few,CASSQFIAEAFF,TGTGCCAGCAGCCAATTTATAGCTGAAGCTTTCTTT
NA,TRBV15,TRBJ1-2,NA,CATSRGEGINYGYTF,TGTGCCACCAGCAGAGGGGAAGGGATTAACTATGGCTACACCTTC
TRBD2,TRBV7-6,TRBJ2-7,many,CASSSLQRGFYEQYF,TGTGCCAGCAGCTCCCTCCAGCGGGGCTTCTACGAGCAGTACTTC
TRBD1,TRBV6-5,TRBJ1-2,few,CATLTGKTYGYTF,TGTGCCACCTTGACAGGGAAAACCTATGGCTACACCTTC
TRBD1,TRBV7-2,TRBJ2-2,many,CASRIDRGDTGELFF,TGTGCCAGCCGTATCGACAGGGGGGACACCGGGGAGCTGTTTTTT
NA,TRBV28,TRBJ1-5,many,CASSSRSQPQHF,TGTGCCAGCAGCTCACGATCACAGCCCCAGCATTTT
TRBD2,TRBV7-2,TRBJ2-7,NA,CASSFGLAGTSYEQYF,TGTGCCAGCAGCTTCGGACTAGCGGGGACCTCCTACGAGCAGTACTTC
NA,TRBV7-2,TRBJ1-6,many,CASSFDSPANSPLHF,TGTGCCAGCAGCTTTGACAGTCCGGCGAATTCACCCCTCCACTTT
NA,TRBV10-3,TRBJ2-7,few,CATRGRLSYEQYF,TGTGCCACCCGGGGTAGGTTATCCTACGAGCAGTACTTC
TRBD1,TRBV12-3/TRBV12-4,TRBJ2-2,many,CASDLGTGLANTGELFF,TGTGCCAGCGATTTAGGGACAGGGCTAGCAAACACCGGGGAGCTGTTTTTT
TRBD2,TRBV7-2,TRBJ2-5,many,CASSLGSQREGETQYF,TGTGCCAGCAGCTTGGGGTCTCAGCGGGAAGGGGAGACCCAGTACTTC
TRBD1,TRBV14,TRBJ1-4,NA,CASSHYDRDGKLFF,TGTGCCAGCAGCCACTATGACAGGGACGGAAAACTGTTTTTT
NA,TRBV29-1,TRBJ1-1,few,CSVAGRAAGRNTEAFF,TGCAGCGTTGCTGGCCGGGCTGCAGGACGGAACACTGAAGCTTTCTTT
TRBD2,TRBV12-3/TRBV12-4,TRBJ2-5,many,CASTRGTSGAQETQYF,TGTGCCAGCACCCGCGGGACTAGCGGAGCCCAAGAGACCCAGTACTTC
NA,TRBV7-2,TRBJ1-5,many,CASSPLVGNQPQHF,TGTGCCAGCTCCCCCTTGGTCGGCAATCAGCCCCAGCATTTT
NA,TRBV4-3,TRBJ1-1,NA,CASSQGQVTTEAFF,TGCGCCAGCAGCCAAGGACAGGTGACCACTGAAGCTTTCTTT
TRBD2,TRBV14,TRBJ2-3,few,CASSLSGAPTDTQYF,TGTGCCAGCAGCCTTAGCGGGGCCCCGACAGATACGCAGTATTTT
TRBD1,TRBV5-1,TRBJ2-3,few,CASSWILQGASTDTQYF,TGCGCCAGCAGCTGGATACTACAGGGGGCTAGCACAGATACGCAGTATTTT
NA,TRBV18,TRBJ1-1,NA,CASSPLPGIETEAFF,TGTGCCAGCTCACCGCTCCCGGGGATAGAGACTGAAGCTTTCTTT
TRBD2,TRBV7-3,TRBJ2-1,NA,CASSYQAGGYNEQFF,TGTGCCAGCAGCTACCAAGCGGGAGGTTACAATGAGCAGTTCTTC
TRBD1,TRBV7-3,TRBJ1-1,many,CASSFEGVGRGRTEAFF,TGTGCCAGCAGCTTCGAGGGGGTCGGCAGGGGGCGTACTGAAGCTTTCTTT
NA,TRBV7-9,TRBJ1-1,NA,CASSFGARMNTEAFF,TGTGCCAGCAGCTTTGGCGCGCGCATGAACACTGAAGCTTTCTTT
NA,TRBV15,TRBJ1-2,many,CATSPAGGRPYGYTF,TGTGCCACCAGCCCTGCCGGCGGGCGGCCCTATGGCTACACCTTC
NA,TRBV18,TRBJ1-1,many,CASSPQMNTEAFF,TGTGCCAGCTCCCCACAAATGAACACTGAAGCTTTCTTT